The rows below give T cell receptor beta chains drawn from one sample of a study of T cells in Graves' hyperthyroidism and ophthalmopathy. One entry per CDR3 protein, called by TCRdb with MiXCR from the multiplex PCR reads. The repertoire holds 300,000 to 450,000 distinct CDR3 sequences, with approximately 13% as singletons. The sample consisted of blood. These receptors came from a woman in her sixties or seventies with Graves' hyperthyroidism. CDR3s include the opening cysteine and the closing phenylalanine or tryptophan. D genes are given only for firm matches. Expanded clones are given a class, and other clones once, few, many or no size at all.

NA	many	TRBV20-1	TRBJ1-1	TGCAGTGCTAGCCTGCAGAACACTGAAGCTTTCTTT	CSASLQNTEAFF
NA	many	TRBV9	TRBJ1-2	TGTGCCAGCAGCCCCCGGGGGGTCATTAACTATGGCTACACCTTC	CASSPRGVINYGYTF
NA	NA	TRBV5-4	TRBJ2-1	TGTGCCAGCAGCACGTCAGACAGACGCGAGCAGTTCTTC	CASSTSDRREQFF
TRBD1	many	TRBV6-2/TRBV6-3	TRBJ1-1	TGTGCCAGCAGACGGGACAGGATAGGGACTGAAGCTTTCTTT	CASRRDRIGTEAFF
NA	few	TRBV27	TRBJ1-5	TGTGCCAGCAGTTCAGCGGCCGACGAGTATAGCAATCAGCCCCAGCATTTT	CASSSAADEYSNQPQHF
TRBD1	NA	TRBV12-3/TRBV12-4	TRBJ1-2	TGTGCCAGCAGCTCCAGTTGGACAGGGGTCGGCTACACCTTC	CASSSSWTGVGYTF
TRBD2	many	TRBV12-3/TRBV12-4	TRBJ2-4	TGTGCCAGCAGTTTGGGACTAGCGGGGGCAGCCAAAAACATTCAGTACTTC	CASSLGLAGAAKNIQYF
TRBD1	many	TRBV12-3/TRBV12-4	TRBJ2-7	TGTGCCTCTACACGGACAGGTACCTACGAGCAGTACTTC	CASTRTGTYEQYF
NA	NA	TRBV5-1	TRBJ1-2	TGCGCCAGCAGCGGCCAGGGTCATACCATCTATGGCTACACCTTC	CASSGQGHTIYGYTF
TRBD1	many	TRBV24-1	TRBJ2-3	TGTGCCACCAGTGAGGACCGGGACAGACGGGCAGATACGCAGTATTTT	CATSEDRDRRADTQYF
NA	few	TRBV24-1	TRBJ2-1	TGTGCCACCGGGGGTACCTACAATGAGCAGTTCTTC	CATGGTYNEQFF
NA	many	TRBV12-3/TRBV12-4	TRBJ1-1	TGTGCCAGCAGCCACCTGACCGGGAACACTGAAGCTTTCTTT	CASSHLTGNTEAFF
TRBD2	NA	TRBV6-1	TRBJ2-3	TGTGCCAGTTTGAGGACTAGCGCAGATACGCAGTATTTT	CASLRTSADTQYF